Described below is a single TCR beta chain sequence and its context. This CDR3 has 13 amino acids. The data belong to a study of tumor-infiltrating lymphocytes in oesophageal squamous cell carcinoma. TCRdb redid the calling of the PCR reads with MiXCR, one entry per CDR3 protein. Among approximately 12,000 distinct CDR3 sequences listed, under 70% were seen once. The receptor comes from a female donor with esophageal squamous cell carcinoma. The V call is TRBV12-3 or TRBV12-4, the J call TRBJ2-1, with 8 bases matching TRBD1. The J call is doubtful: the DNA matches TRBJ2-7 better. The sample taken for sequencing was esophageal tumor tissue. The chain's CDR3 is CASSFVQGDEQYF. In nucleotides, the CDR3 is TGTGCCAGCAGTTTCGTACAGGGGGACGAGCAGTACTTC.